Presented here are 25 T cell receptor beta chains from one specimen sequenced in a study of blood T cell repertoires in COVID-19. This table comes from immunoSEQ multiplex PCR, and its TCRdb copy is limited to in-frame clones, with some not included. There are 300,000 to 400,000 clones in the sample; approximately 89% occur only once, and around 3.5% lies in the top ten. Sequencing was performed on peripheral blood. Receptor source: a woman aged 18-29 years who had recovered from COVID-19.

This clone has just one count. The chain joins TRBV29-1 to TRBJ2-3; 12 nucleotides align to TRBD2. J lost 3 bases, V lost 4 bases, and 5 bases had no gene match. The germline V gene encodes CDR1 SQVTM and CDR2 ANQGSEA. This CDR3 has 15 residues. CDR3 DNA sequence: TGCAGCGTTGCACCGACTAGCGGGAGAACAGATACGCAGTATTTT. The encoded protein is CSVAPTSGRTDTQYF.

J is TRBJ2-1 and V is TRBV11-3, with D perhaps matching TRBD1 (5 bases). V shed 6 bases and J shed 7 bases, with 19 bases lying between them. CDR3 length: 15 residues. The V gene's germline CDR1 is SGHNT and CDR2 YENEEA. The CDR3 bases are TGTGCCAGCAGTCATGGGGCCGGCTTTGGGAATGAGCAGTTCTTC. Translation gives CASSHGAGFGNEQFF.

This clone has just one count. This chain uses TRBV5-5 with TRBJ1-1; D might be TRBD1 (5 bases). Trimming pared 5 bases from V and 0 bases from J, leaving 11 bases between. Germline CDR1 is SGHKS and CDR2 is YYEKEE (reference sequence). The CDR3 contains 14 residues. CDR3 protein: CASSRDSMNTEAFF. The CDR3 nucleotides read TGTGCCAGCAGTAGAGACAGCATGAACACTGAAGCTTTCTTT.

The chain employs TRBV5-1 and TRBJ2-1, with 7 bases aligning to TRBD1. Germline V gene sequence: CDR1 SGHRS, CDR2 YFSETQ. J gave up 3 bases and V 3 bases, and 9 bases lay outside the gene matches. The CDR3 has 16 residues. The CDR3 protein is CASSSDRDRNYNEQFF. The CDR3 nucleotides are TGCGCCAGCAGCTCCGACCGGGACAGAAACTACAATGAGCAGTTCTTC. Full variable domain (rest looked up from reference TRBV5-1 and TRBJ2-1): KAGVTQTPRYLIKTRGQQVTLSCSPISGHRSVSWYQQTPGQGLQFLFEYFSETQRNKGNFPGRFSGRQFSNSRSEMNVSTLELGDSALYLCASSSDRDRNYNEQFFGPGTRLTVL.

The chain combines TRBV10-2 with TRBJ1-1; a possible D gene is TRBD1 (6 bases). CDR3 length: 13 residues. CDR1 and CDR2 from the germline V gene are WSHSY and SAAADI. V gave up 6 bases and J gave up 0 bases, with 8 bases separating them. The CDR3 reads CASRGQLNTEAFF. CDR3 nucleotides: TGCGCCAGCAGGGGACAACTGAACACTGAAGCTTTCTTT.

J is TRBJ2-2 and V is TRBV5-1, with 7 bases that match TRBD2. The CDR3 runs to 16 residues. Per germline, CDR1 SGHRS and CDR2 YFSETQ. Trimming at V came to 1 base and at J to 2 bases, leaving 5 bases not matched to a gene. The CDR3 is CASSLSGGRNTGELFF. The CDR3 region has the DNA TGCGCCAGCAGCTTGTCGGGAGGCCGAAACACCGGGGAGCTGTTTTTT. Full variable domain (missing parts from reference TRBV5-1 and TRBJ2-2): KAGVTQTPRYLIKTRGQQVTLSCSPISGHRSVSWYQQTPGQGLQFLFEYFSETQRNKGNFPGRFSGRQFSNSRSEMNVSTLELGDSALYLCASSLSGGRNTGELFFGEGSRLTVL.

The chain is built from TRBV7-2 and TRBJ1-6; 8 bases line up with TRBD1. J was trimmed by 8 bases and V by 5 bases; bases with no gene match: 5. Germline CDR1 and CDR2: SGHTA and FQGNSA. The CDR3 extends over 14 amino acids. The CDR3 coding sequence is TGTGCCAGCAGCCTAGACAGGGGAGATTCACCCCTCCACTTT. Its protein product is CASSLDRGDSPLHF. The complete variable domain, with remaining parts taken from reference TRBV7-2 and TRBJ1-6, reads GAGVSQSPSNKVTEKGKDVELRCDPISGHTALYWYRQSLGQGLEFLIYFQGNSAPDKSGLPSDRFSAERTGGSVSTLTIQRTQQEDSAVYLCASSLDRGDSPLHFGNGTRLTVT.

This clone was counted once. This chain uses TRBV5-1 with TRBJ2-7, with D unclear. CDR3 length: 12 amino acids. Germline CDR1 SGHRS, CDR2 YFSETQ. The V end was cut by 0 bases, the J end by 3 bases, with 4 bases between. Here the CDR3 DNA reads TGCGCCAGCAGCTTGGACGGCTACGAGCAGTACGTC. Translated, it gives CASSLDGYEQYV.

The rearrangement links TRBV5-1 to TRBJ2-1; D is perhaps TRBD1 (5 bases). The CDR3 length is 12 residues. V lost 1 base, J lost 9 bases, and 8 bases lay in between. Germline V lookup: CDR1 SGHRS, CDR2 YFSETQ. The CDR3 DNA follows: TGCGCCAGCAGCTTGAGGCAGGGTGAGCAGTTCTTC. This sequence encodes CASSLRQGEQFF. The full variable domain, its missing parts supplied by reference TRBV5-1 and TRBJ2-1, is KAGVTQTPRYLIKTRGQQVTLSCSPISGHRSVSWYQQTPGQGLQFLFEYFSETQRNKGNFPGRFSGRQFSNSRSEMNVSTLELGDSALYLCASSLRQGEQFFGPGTRLTVL.

The gene calls are TRBV4-3 and TRBJ1-3; D unresolved. The CDR3 spans 15 residues. The ends were cut back, 1 base at V and 0 bases at J, with 7 bases in the middle. Germline CDR1 LGHNA, CDR2 YSLEER. The CDR3 bases are TGCGCCAGCAGCCAAGGTATCAGCTCTGGAAACACCATATATTTT. Protein: CASSQGISSGNTIYF.

This chain uses TRBV24-1 with TRBJ2-7; 7 bases are a match to TRBD1. This CDR3 is 16 amino acids long. The junction had 15 bases not matched to a gene; V was cut back by 7 bases and J by 4 bases. Germline-derived CDR1 and CDR2 are KGHDR and SFDVKD. CDR3 loop: CATRRSEDRRFYEQYV. CDR3 nucleotide sequence: TGTGCCACCAGAAGGTCTGAGGACAGGCGGTTTTACGAGCAGTACGTC.

This sequence joins TRBV5-6 and TRBJ2-7; D might be TRBD2 (5 bases). CDR1 is SGHDT, CDR2 YYEEEE, per germline. CDR3 length: 13 amino acids. Between the trimmed V and J ends, which lost 2 bases and 0 bases, there was a span of 6 bases. The CDR3 is CASSLGSSYEQYV. Written as DNA, the CDR3 is TGTGCCAGCAGCTTAGGGAGCTCCTACGAGCAGTACGTC.

The chain links TRBV6-5 to TRBJ2-7; possible D gene TRBD1, 6 bases. In germline, CDR1 is MNHEY, CDR2 SVGAGI. The CDR3 is 14 residues long. V was cut by 5 bases and J by 2 bases, with 13 bases left in between. The CDR3 nucleotides read TGTGCCAGCAGTATCCCAGGGGCCCCCTACGAGCAGTACGTC. Protein: CASSIPGAPYEQYV.

In its sample, this clone was seen a few times. This chain connects TRBV30 to TRBJ2-5; a possible D gene is TRBD2 (5 bases). CDR1 is GTSNPN, CDR2 SVGIG, per germline (reference sequence). The length of the CDR3 is 12 residues. Trimming took 2 bases from V and 3 from J, leaving 7 bases between them. CDR3 protein: CAWSTREETQYF. The CDR3 nucleotides read TGTGCCTGGAGTACTAGGGAAGAGACCCAGTACTTC.

This chain joins TRBV19 and TRBJ2-3; TRBD2 matches 11 bases. This CDR3 is 21 amino acids long. The V gene end was trimmed by 3 bases and the J gene end by 0 bases; junction bases not matched to a gene: 17. Germline V gene sequence: CDR1 LNHDA, CDR2 SQIVND (reference sequence). CDR3 bases: TGTGCCAGTAGTATCGAAAGACTAGCGGGATGGAGGGTTCCTAGCACAGATACGCAGTATTTT. Translated, it gives CASSIERLAGWRVPSTDTQYF.

This CDR3 reads CASSVAGASGNTIYF. The CDR3 DNA sequence: TGTGCCAGCAGCGTAGCAGGGGCTTCTGGAAACACCATATATTTT. The chain has TRBV9 and TRBJ1-3, with D perhaps TRBD1 (6 bases). The CDR3 is 15 residues long. The V end lost 0 bases, the J end lost 1 base, and 8 bases lay between the germline ends. Germline V gives CDR1 SGDLS, CDR2 YYNGEE.

In its sample, this clone was seen once. The chain couples TRBV11-3 to TRBJ1-1, with D unresolved. Per the germline V gene, CDR1 is SGHNT and CDR2 is YENEEA. V was cut by 4 bases and J by 3 bases, with 9 bases left in between. The CDR3 consists of 13 residues. DNA of the CDR3: TGTGCCAGCAGCTCCCAGACTGACACTGAAGCTTTCTTT. Translated, it gives CASSSQTDTEAFF.

This chain uses TRBV23-1 with TRBJ1-2, with TRBD1 matching 10 bases. TRBV23-1 is an ORF, and what it does is uncertain. The CDR3 is made up of 17 amino acids. V dropped 0 bases and J dropped 8; count of bases not matched to a gene: 12. CDR3 amino acids: CASSQSGQGPGACGYTF. CDR3 bases: TGCGCCAGCAGTCAATCGGGACAGGGGCCTGGTGCCTGCGGCTACACCTTC.

This clone was detected only a few times. The V call is TRBV7-6, the J call TRBJ2-5; 8 positions match TRBD2. The germline V gene encodes CDR1 SGHVS and CDR2 FNYEAQ. Trimming removed 6 bases from V and 5 bases from J; junction bases left unmatched: 11. This CDR3 region has 15 residues. The CDR3 region has the DNA TGTGCCAGCAGTGGTTCGACGGGACTAGTCGAGACCCAGTACTTC. It encodes CASSGSTGLVETQYF.

This rearrangement joins TRBV6-6 to TRBJ2-3; perhaps TRBD2 as D (5 bases). Trimming pared 2 bases from V and 8 bases from J, leaving 11 bases between. Germline CDR1 MNHNY, CDR2 SVGAGI (reference sequence). There are 13 residues in the CDR3. The CDR3 region is CASSYEGVGTQYF. CDR3 nucleotide sequence: TGTGCCAGCAGTTACGAGGGAGTTGGTACGCAGTATTTT.

V usage is TRBV14 and J usage is TRBJ2-2; the D gene is possibly TRBD2 (5 bases). Between the trimmed V and J ends, which lost 4 bases and 5 bases, there was a span of 20 bases. Germline CDR1 and CDR2: SGHDN and FVKESK. The CDR3 loop spans 17 amino acids. CDR3 in amino acids: CASSLKTRDFGTGELFF. The DNA for the CDR3 is TGTGCCAGCAGCCTCAAAACTAGGGATTTCGGTACCGGGGAGCTGTTTTTT.

The genes are TRBV5-1 and TRBJ1-2, with a possible D match to TRBD1 (5 bases). Germline V CDR1 and CDR2: SGHRS, YFSETQ. The CDR3 loop spans 15 amino acids. V was clipped by 6 bases and J by 7 bases, with 22 bases between them. The CDR3, as DNA: TGCGCCAGCACCTCCCCTGGTAGGGGCTTGGGTGGCTACACCTTC. Amino acid sequence: CASTSPGRGLGGYTF.

The rearrangement uses TRBV7-9 and TRBJ1-4; D remains unclear. Germline CDR1 SEHNR, CDR2 FQNEAQ (reference sequence). Trimming stripped 4 bases from V and 0 bases from J, with 9 bases between. This CDR3 spans 15 amino acids. The CDR3 protein is CASSSGLATNEKLFF. As DNA, the CDR3 is TGTGCCAGCAGCTCCGGACTCGCAACTAATGAAAAACTGTTTTTT.

The V and J genes are TRBV13 and TRBJ2-3; 7 bases match TRBD1. CDR1 is PRHDT and CDR2 is FYEKMQ in the germline V gene (reference sequence). J was trimmed by 6 bases and V by 3 bases; bases with no gene match: 9. The CDR3 spans 15 residues. In DNA form, the CDR3 reads TGTGCCAGCAGCTTCCCGACAGGGCCGTCGGATACGCAGTATTTT. Protein product: CASSFPTGPSDTQYF.

V gene TRBV7-9 combines with J gene TRBJ1-1; 9 positions agree with TRBD1. Germline CDR1 reads SEHNR; CDR2 reads FQNEAQ (reference sequence). V shed 0 bases and J 8 bases; nucleotides not matched to a gene: 4. The CDR3 runs 14 residues. The DNA of the CDR3 is TGTGCCAGCAGCTTAGCCGAGACAGGGGGAGAAGCTTTCTTT. Its protein product is CASSLAETGGEAFF.